The rows below give T cell receptor beta chains drawn from one sample of a study of T cell responses to AZD1222 COVID-19 vaccine. TCRdb's table, derived via immunoSEQ multiplex PCR, lists solely in-frame clones and lacks some. The data hold tens of thousands of clones, with approximately 90% observed a single time. The starting material was peripheral blood, obtained on day 0 of AZD1222 vaccination. The receptors were sampled from an adult in good health. CDR3s include the opening cysteine and the closing phenylalanine or tryptophan. Each record gives: clone size, D gene, V gene, J gene, CDR3 DNA, CDR3 protein. The D gene is left open where the match is weak. The size field is filled for only some rows; it gives once, few, many or a size class.

>few|NA|TRBV5-8|TRBJ2-3
TGTGCCAGCAGCGTCGGGGATAGGTTAGATACGCAGTATTTT
CASSVGDRLDTQYF
>NA|NA|TRBV6-5|TRBJ1-2
TGTGCCAGCACCAGACAGACTTTGGGCTACACCTTC
CASTRQTLGYTF
>NA|TRBD1|TRBV2|TRBJ1-1
TGTGCCAGCAGTGAAGCGCCCTCCGGGACAGGAGTTCCTACCATGAACACTGAAGCTTTCTTT
CASSEAPSGTGVPTMNTEAFF
>NA|NA|TRBV9|TRBJ2-3
TGTGCCAGCAGCGCCCGGGACCAACGGGGCACAGATACGCAGTATTTT
CASSARDQRGTDTQYF
>NA|NA|TRBV5-5|TRBJ1-4
TGTGCCAGCACCCTGGGCCCCTCGGGAAAACTGTTTTTT
CASTLGPSGKLFF
>few|NA|TRBV2|TRBJ2-3
TGTGCCAGCAGTGAATGGCAGGGCAAAAATACGCAGTATTTT
CASSEWQGKNTQYF
>NA|NA|TRBV5-6|TRBJ2-5
TGTGCCAGCAGCTTGGCCCGTCAGAATCAAGAGACCCAGTACTTC
CASSLARQNQETQYF
>NA|NA|TRBV9|TRBJ2-1
TGTGCCAGCAGCCCCCGACTAGGAAGCTCCTACAATGAGCAGTTCTTC
CASSPRLGSSYNEQFF
>NA|NA|TRBV6-2/TRBV6-3|TRBJ2-1
TGTGCCAGCAGTGACCACGCGGCACATGAGCAGTTCTTC
CASSDHAAHEQFF
>NA|NA|TRBV5-1|TRBJ2-5
TGCGCCAGCAGCTTACTAAGGGGTCGGGAGACCCAGTACTTC
CASSLLRGRETQYF
>NA|TRBD2|TRBV6-1|TRBJ2-1
TGTGCCAGCAGTGAAGGGCTAGCGGGGGCTCGTCTTCAGTTCTTC
CASSEGLAGARLQFF
>NA|NA|TRBV14|TRBJ1-4
TGTGCCAGCAGAGGGGACGGGAATGAAAAACTGTTTTTT
CASRGDGNEKLFF
>NA|NA|TRBV6-6|TRBJ2-5
TGTGCCAGCAGTTACTCGGCAGGGGAAGAGACCCAGTACTTC
CASSYSAGEETQYF
>NA|TRBD2|TRBV24-1|TRBJ2-1
TGTGCCACCAGTGATTTCGGTGGGAGGGCCGCCGCCTACAATGAGCAGTTCTTC
CATSDFGGRAAAYNEQFF
>NA|TRBD2|TRBV5-5|TRBJ2-1
TGTGCCAGCAGCTTCCTAGCGGGAGGGACCTACAATGAGCAGTTCTTC
CASSFLAGGTYNEQFF
>NA|NA|TRBV6-5|TRBJ2-3
TGTGCCAGCAATTTAAGGTCAGATACGCAGTATTTT
CASNLRSDTQYF
>NA|TRBD1|TRBV12-3/TRBV12-4|TRBJ2-1
TGTGCCAGCAGTAGTTTTGGGACAGGACAGTTCTTC
CASSSFGTGQFF
>NA|TRBD2|TRBV30|TRBJ2-7
TGTGCCTGGACGACGACTAGCGGGAGTTACGAGCAGTACTTC
CAWTTTSGSYEQYF
>few|NA|TRBV12-3/TRBV12-4|TRBJ1-6
TGTGCCAGCAGTTTAGACTCTTTCTCCCTCCACTTT
CASSLDSFSLHF
>NA|NA|TRBV28|TRBJ2-1
TGTGCCAGCAGTCTTAGGGAGAGGGAGCAGTTCTTC
CASSLREREQFF
>NA|TRBD1|TRBV20-1|TRBJ1-2
TGCAGTGCCTGGGACAGCTATGGCTACACCTTC
CSAWDSYGYTF
>NA|NA|TRBV3-1/TRBV3-2|TRBJ2-5
TGTGCCAGCAGCCAAGATATTGGGGAGGAGACCCAGTACTTC
CASSQDIGEETQYF
>NA|NA|TRBV5-6|TRBJ1-4
TGTGCCAGCAGCTCCGTCCAGGGTCGTGGTGAAAAACTGTTTTTT
CASSSVQGRGEKLFF
>NA|NA|TRBV5-1|TRBJ1-6
TGCGCCAGCAGCTTGGCAGGGTTAAATTCACCCCTCCACTTT
CASSLAGLNSPLHF